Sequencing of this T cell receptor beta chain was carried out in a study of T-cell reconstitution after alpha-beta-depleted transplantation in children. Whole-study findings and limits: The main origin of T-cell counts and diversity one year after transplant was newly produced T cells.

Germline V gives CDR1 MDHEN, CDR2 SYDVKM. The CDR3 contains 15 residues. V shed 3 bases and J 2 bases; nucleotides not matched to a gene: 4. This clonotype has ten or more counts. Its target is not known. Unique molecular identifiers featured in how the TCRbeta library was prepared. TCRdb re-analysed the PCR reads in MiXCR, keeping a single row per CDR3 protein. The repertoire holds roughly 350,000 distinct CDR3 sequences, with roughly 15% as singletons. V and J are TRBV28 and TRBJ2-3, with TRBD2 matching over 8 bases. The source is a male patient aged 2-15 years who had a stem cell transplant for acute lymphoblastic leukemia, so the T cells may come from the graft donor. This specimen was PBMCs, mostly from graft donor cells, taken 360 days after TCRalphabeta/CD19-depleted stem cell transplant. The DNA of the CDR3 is TGTGCCAGCAGTTTGCTAGCGGGTACCACAGATACGCAGTATTTT. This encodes CASSLLAGTTDTQYF.